A single sample gave rise to the 15 T cell receptor beta chains below, sequenced in a study of blood T cell repertoires in COVID-19. The protocol was immunoSEQ multiplex PCR, while the TCRdb copy is restricted to in-frame clones and leaves out a portion. The sample has around 160,000 clones, 70% to 90% seen once. The specimen sequenced was peripheral blood. These receptors were obtained from a man in his 60s with acute or convalescent COVID-19.

The sample holds one count of this clone. This chain joins TRBV5-1 and TRBJ2-1; weak D call: TRBD1 (6 bases). The germline V gene encodes CDR1 SGHRS and CDR2 YFSETQ. The V gene lost 1 base and the J gene lost 7 bases, with 6 bases spanning the gap. There are 12 residues in the CDR3. CDR3 region: CASSLTGNEQFF. The CDR3 nucleotides read TGCGCCAGCAGCTTGACAGGGAATGAGCAGTTCTTC.

This rearrangement joins TRBV19 to TRBJ2-1, with D tentatively TRBD1 (6 bases). This CDR3 has 13 residues. V shed 5 bases and J shed 10 bases, with 15 bases lying between them. Germline CDR1 and CDR2: LNHDA and SQIVND (reference sequence). The CDR3 spells CASSQGQYREQFF. The CDR3 nucleotides read TGTGCCAGTAGTCAAGGACAGTACAGGGAGCAGTTCTTC. Supplemented by reference TRBV19 and TRBJ2-1, the full variable domain reads DGGITQSPKYLFRKEGQNVTLSCEQNLNHDAMYWYRQDPGQGLRLIYYSQIVNDFQKGDIAEGYSVSREKKESFPLTVTSAQKNPTAFYLCASSQGQYREQFFGPGTRLTVL.

V gene TRBV23-1 combines with J gene TRBJ2-2; D perhaps matches TRBD1 (6 bases). TRBV23-1 is noted as an ORF with a role that remains uncertain. This CDR3 spans 12 amino acids. The V end lost 8 bases, the J end lost 10 bases, and 14 bases lay between the germline ends. CDR3 DNA sequence: TGCGCCAGCCCGCAGGGGTATGTGGAGCTGTTTTTT. Protein product: CASPQGYVELFF.

The rearrangement joins TRBV9 to TRBJ1-5, with 11 nucleotides matching TRBD1. Per the germline V gene, CDR1 is SGDLS and CDR2 is YYNGEE. The length of the CDR3 is 16 residues. The junction had 5 bases not matched to a gene; V was cut back by 2 bases and J by 4 bases. The CDR3 sequence: CASSVGTGGQNQPQHF. DNA of the CDR3: TGTGCCAGCAGCGTGGGGACAGGGGGTCAGAATCAGCCCCAGCATTTT.

The chain carries TRBV29-1 and TRBJ2-7; 8 positions match TRBD1. This CDR3 is 14 amino acids long. Trimming cost V 7 bases and J 1 base; bases outside gene matches: 9. The germline V gene encodes CDR1 SQVTM and CDR2 ANQGSEA. The CDR3 loop is CSARAGTGSYEQYF. As DNA, the CDR3 is TGCAGCGCTCGAGCCGGGACAGGTTCCTACGAGCAGTACTTC.

The chain recombines TRBV27 with TRBJ1-2; D unresolved. The CDR3 length is 15 residues. V lost 2 bases and J 3 bases, leaving 13 bases between the germline ends. In germline, CDR1 is MNHEY, CDR2 SMNVEV (reference sequence). CDR3 protein: CASSLGRPRDYGYTF. The CDR3 DNA reads TGTGCCAGCAGTTTAGGGAGGCCCCGGGACTATGGCTACACCTTC.

The chain uses TRBV24-1 and TRBJ1-6; no firm D call. V shed 6 bases and J shed 15 bases, with 14 bases lying between them. Germline V CDR1 and CDR2: KGHDR, SFDVKD. The CDR3 has 12 amino acids. Written as DNA, the CDR3 is TGTGCCACCAGTCACACCCCAAGAATCCTCCACTTT. Its translation: CATSHTPRILHF.

The CDR3 reads CASSTRQPNTGELFF. The CDR3, as DNA: TGTGCCAGTAGTACCCGACAGCCGAACACCGGGGAGCTGTTTTTT. The J gene is TRBJ2-2, the V gene TRBV19; D may be TRBD1 (5 bases). This CDR3 is built from 15 residues. V lost 4 bases and J lost 0, with 9 bases in between. The germline gives CDR1 LNHDA, CDR2 SQIVND (reference sequence).

The chain carries TRBV18 and TRBJ2-7, with 7 bases identical to TRBD1. In germline, CDR1 is KGHSH, CDR2 LQKENI. The CDR3 runs to 15 residues. With V trimmed by 2 bases and J by 5 bases, 9 bases remained unmatched. The CDR3 DNA sequence: TGTGCCAGCTCACCAATGGCGACAGGGCACCACGAGCAGTACTTC. Translated: CASSPMATGHHEQYF. Supplemented by reference TRBV18 and TRBJ2-7, the full variable domain reads NAGVMQNPRHLVRRRGQEARLRCSPMKGHSHVYWYRQLPEEGLKFMVYLQKENIIDESGMPKERFSAEFPKEGPSILRIQQVVRGDSAAYFCASSPMATGHHEQYFGPGTRLTVT.

V usage is TRBV27 and J usage is TRBJ2-7; 9 positions agree with TRBD1. There are 14 residues in the CDR3. V lost 5 bases and J lost 2; bases outside the gene matches: 4. The germline gives CDR1 MNHEY, CDR2 SMNVEV (reference sequence). This CDR3 reads CASSTRQGAYEQYF. CDR3 DNA sequence: TGTGCCAGCAGTACTCGACAGGGGGCCTACGAGCAGTACTTC.

The rearrangement joins TRBV19 to TRBJ1-2; D is ambiguous. Germline V gene sequence: CDR1 LNHDA, CDR2 SQIVND (reference sequence). This CDR3 contains 13 residues. Trimming left V 5 bases short and J 8 bases short, with 15 bases between. CDR3 bases: TGTGCCAGTAGTTATTCTACCCGTTTCGGCTACACCTTC. Its protein is CASSYSTRFGYTF.

This chain joins TRBV24-1 and TRBJ1-4; maybe TRBD1 (5 bases). The CDR3 sequence is 20 residues long. V lost 1 base to trimming and J lost 0 bases, with 20 bases between them. Germline CDR1 and CDR2: KGHDR and SFDVKD. For the CDR3, the DNA is TGTGCCACCAGTGATTTCGGGGAGGAACGGCAGGGTACAACTAATGAAAAACTGTTTTTT. Protein sequence: CATSDFGEERQGTTNEKLFF.

The V call is TRBV11-2, the J call TRBJ1-2; D ambiguous. Per germline, CDR1 SGHAT and CDR2 FQNNGV. V shed 4 bases and J shed 4 bases, with 16 bases lying between them. The CDR3 loop spans 15 amino acids. The CDR3 loop is CASSSGMGNTYGYTF. DNA for the CDR3: TGTGCCAGCAGCTCCGGAATGGGCAACACCTATGGCTACACCTTC.

This clone is categorized as medium-sized (0.01 to 0.1%). CDR3 protein: CASSPTRTYNQPQHF. For the CDR3, the DNA is TGTGCCAGCAGCCCAACGCGGACTTACAATCAGCCCCAGCATTTT. The gene calls are TRBV7-8 and TRBJ1-5; no firm D call. The CDR3 contains 15 residues. Trimming took 5 bases from V and 3 from J, leaving 14 bases between them. Per the germline V gene, CDR1 is SGHVS and CDR2 is FQNEAQ.

This clone was counted a single time. The chain employs TRBV5-1 and TRBJ2-7; the D gene is possibly TRBD1 (5 bases). The germline gives CDR1 SGHRS, CDR2 YFSETQ. The CDR3 totals 13 residues. Trimming took 0 bases from V and 12 from J, leaving 16 bases between them. The CDR3 sequence is CASSLGEGALRYF. CDR3 DNA: TGCGCCAGCAGCTTGGGGGAAGGGGCGCTAAGGTACTTC.